The entry below describes one TCR beta chain. Its matching antigen is unknown. Specified treatment: approximately 10-day PBMC culture with coronavirus spike peptide pools or control peptides (ViraFEST assay). The sample originates from a study of vaccination and CD4 T cells after COVID-19. Oncomine TCR Beta short-read sequencing was applied to DNA from cultured CD4+ T cells. The genomic DNA was obtained from cultured CD4+ T cells by extraction with the QIAamp micro DNA kit. Each CDR3 protein gets one entry after TCRdb re-called the PCR reads with MiXCR. The sample has fewer than 15,000 distinct CDR3 sequences, roughly 52% seen once. The clonotype comes from a human donor who had recovered from COVID-19. Sequencing was carried out using CD4+ T cells from blood, cultured in vitro.

The CDR3 reads CASSGVTGEAYGYTF. The CDR3 bases are TGTGCCAGCAGCGGAGTGACAGGGGAGGCATATGGCTACACCTTC. V usage is TRBV7-2 and J usage is TRBJ1-2, with 8 bases that match TRBD1. Germline CDR1 SGHTA, CDR2 FQGNSA. This CDR3 has 15 amino acids. Trimming at V came to 5 bases and at J to 5 bases, leaving 10 bases not matched to a gene.